The T cell receptor (beta chain) described here comes from a study of blood T cells in healthy people across ages. Per the germline V gene, CDR1 is MGHRA and CDR2 is YSYEKL. The CDR3 is made up of 13 amino acids. Trimming left V 2 bases short and J 6 bases short, with 10 bases between. Using a J-beta primer mix together with a sample-barcoded 5' primer, a second PCR was run for roughly 6 to 12 cycles. Each TCR beta cDNA got a 12-nucleotide random molecular identifier. MiXCR was run by TCRdb on the 5' RACE reads, yielding one entry per CDR3 protein. Here the sample spans about 1,000,000 distinct CDR3 sequences, more than 40% being singletons.

The sample taken for sequencing was blood. The rearrangement joins TRBV4-1 to TRBJ2-5; D is undetermined. This clonotype was sampled from a woman aged 55-70 years in good health. The chain's CDR3 is CASSQWLQKTQYF. CDR3 nucleotides: TGCGCCAGCAGCCAATGGTTACAAAAGACCCAGTACTTC.